A single sample is the source of the 32 T cell receptor beta chains below, sequenced in a study of shared clonotypes between healthy human individuals. TCRdb's copy holds only in-frame clones and misses some; the assay was immunoSEQ multiplex PCR. The sample includes about 990,000 clones, roughly 74% of them seen just once. The sequenced sample was memory CD4+ T cells from PBMCs. This sample's subset: CD45RA-negative fraction. These receptors were collected from a man aged 18 to 30 in good health. Some clones in this sample may be carry-over from other donors' samples.

The V and J genes are TRBV4-3 and TRBJ2-1; the D is unclear. CDR1 is LGHNA, CDR2 YSLEER, per germline. This CDR3 has 13 amino acids. Trimming cost V 4 bases and J 7 bases, with 11 bases left between them. The CDR3 nucleotides read TGCGCCAGCAGCCCCAAAGTGGGGAATGAGCAGTTCTTC. It is translated as CASSPKVGNEQFF.

Notes on this clone: Different DNA sequences within this sample yield the same CDR3. J is TRBJ2-7 and V is TRBV2; D is unresolved. The CDR3 is 11 residues long. The V and J ends lost 6 bases and 2 bases respectively, with 5 bases between them. CDR1 is SNHLY and CDR2 is FYNNEI in the germline V gene. CDR3 sequence: CASSVTYEQYF. The CDR3 DNA is TGTGCCAGCAGCGTCACCTACGAGCAGTACTTC.

With regard to this clone: This likely stems from a read error, as it lies one base from a far larger clone. The CDR3 DNA sequence: TGTGCCAGCAGCTGGGCTAACGGGAACACCGGGGAGCTGTTTTTT. Translating it yields CASSWANGNTGELFF. The chain has TRBV7-8 and TRBJ2-2; no definite D call. Deletions cut 4 bases from V and 1 base from J, with 10 bases between. This CDR3 spans 15 amino acids. The germline CDR1 and CDR2 sequences are SGHVS and FQNEAQ.

The CDR3 nucleotides are TGCAGCGTTGAAGAGGTTGGGGCTAGCCGGTTCTTC. Translated: CSVEEVGASRFF. The chain couples TRBV29-1 to TRBJ2-1; D is possibly TRBD1 or TRBD2 (5 bases each). The V gene lost 0 bases and the J gene lost 15 bases, with 15 bases spanning the gap. Per the germline V gene, CDR1 is SQVTM and CDR2 is ANQGSEA. This CDR3 has 12 residues.

The V and J genes are TRBV5-1 and TRBJ2-2; D is undetermined. V was shortened by 0 bases and J by 2 bases, with 11 bases between the two germline ends. The CDR3 spans 16 residues. Germline CDR1 SGHRS, CDR2 YFSETQ. CDR3 region: CASSLDAARNTGELFF. CDR3 DNA sequence: TGCGCCAGCAGCTTGGATGCGGCGAGAAACACCGGGGAGCTGTTTTTT.

This chain joins TRBV27 and TRBJ1-5; no firm D call. V dropped 1 base and J dropped 6 bases, with 13 bases sitting between them. This CDR3 is built from 15 residues. CDR1 MNHEY and CDR2 SMNVEV come from the germline V gene (reference sequence). DNA for the CDR3: TGTGCCAGCAGTTTATTGGGGAATGTAGGTCAGCCCCAGCATTTT. Translation gives CASSLLGNVGQPQHF.

Concerning this clone itself: This may come from a read error, since a much larger clone is one base off. V usage is TRBV9 and J usage is TRBJ2-7; either TRBD1 or TRBD2 may supply D (5 bases each). The CDR3 spans 16 residues. Trimming removed 1 base at V and 7 bases at J, with 21 bases between. Germline loops: CDR1 SGDLS, CDR2 YYNGEE. CDR3 loop: CASSVTSRAYAGEQYF. CDR3 in DNA: TGTGCCAGCAGCGTAACTAGTAGGGCCTACGCAGGGGAGCAGTACTTC.

The rearrangement joins TRBV19 to TRBJ1-5, with TRBD1 as a possible D gene (5 bases). V was shortened by 5 bases and J by 1 base, with 15 bases between the two germline ends. The germline CDR1 and CDR2 sequences are LNHDA and SQIVND (reference sequence). The CDR3 length is 16 residues. The CDR3 spells CASSRRRRGSNQPQHF. The CDR3 nucleotides read TGTGCCAGTAGTCGTAGGAGGAGGGGAAGCAATCAGCCCCAGCATTTT.

The chain employs TRBV11-2 and TRBJ2-3; D not resolved. The V gene's germline CDR1 is SGHAT and CDR2 FQNNGV. Trimming took 1 base from V and 0 from J, leaving 11 bases between them. The CDR3 sequence is 16 residues long. The CDR3 protein is CASSLGATLSTDTQYF. For the CDR3, the DNA is TGTGCCAGCAGCTTAGGGGCGACACTTAGCACAGATACGCAGTATTTT.

The rearrangement joins TRBV28 to TRBJ1-2; D is ambiguous. The V gene's germline CDR1 is MDHEN and CDR2 SYDVKM. V was pared by 6 bases and J by 7 bases, with 15 bases between. This CDR3 is 13 amino acids long. CDR3: CASRPLLVRGYTF. DNA of the CDR3: TGTGCCAGCAGACCCCTTTTGGTGCGTGGCTACACCTTC.

Notes on this clone: This sequence may be a read error, since a much larger clone differs from it by one base. Other DNA sequences in this specimen translate into the identical CDR3. V is TRBV7-6 and J is TRBJ2-7, with TRBD1 as a possible D gene (5 bases). This CDR3 has 15 amino acids. The ends were cut back, 6 bases at V and 6 bases at J, with 21 bases in the middle. Germline-derived CDR1 and CDR2 are SGHVS and FNYEAQ. CDR3 residues: CASSLQVGQGFEQYF. CDR3 bases: TGTGCCAGCAGTCTCCAAGTGGGGCAGGGTTTCGAGCAGTACTTC.

The chain joins TRBV2 to TRBJ2-2; no firm D call. V gave up 6 bases and J gave up 4 bases, with 3 bases separating them. Germline V CDR1 and CDR2: SNHLY, FYNNEI. The CDR3 is made up of 11 amino acids. CDR3 loop: CASSFTGELFF. In nucleotides, the CDR3 is TGTGCCAGCAGCTTCACCGGGGAGCTGTTTTTT.

The V and J genes are TRBV10-3 and TRBJ2-3; TRBD2 matches 7 bases. CDR1 and CDR2 from the germline V gene are ENHRY and SYGVKD. The CDR3 is 15 residues long. The trim removed 4 bases at V and 4 bases at J, leaving 8 bases unmatched. The DNA for the CDR3 is TGTGCCATCAGTGGGGGGGAGGGCATCTCAGATACGCAGTATTTT. It encodes CAISGGEGISDTQYF.

This clone was observed a few times. V usage is TRBV4-1 and J usage is TRBJ2-2; TRBD1 or TRBD2 may be the D gene (5 bases each). The V end was cut by 0 bases, the J end by 4 bases, with 9 bases between. The V gene's germline CDR1 is MGHRA and CDR2 YSYEKL. The CDR3 is made up of 15 amino acids. The CDR3 is CASSQERGGTGELFF. The CDR3 DNA sequence: TGCGCCAGCAGCCAAGAGAGGGGCGGCACCGGGGAGCTGTTTTTT.

This clone appeared a few times. The rearrangement links TRBV7-3 to TRBJ2-3, with 8 bases fitting TRBD2. J lost 4 bases, V lost 2 bases, and 8 bases had no gene match. From germline, CDR1 is SGHTA and CDR2 FQGTGA. The CDR3 consists of 16 residues. For the CDR3, the DNA is TGTGCCAGCAGCTTAGAAGCGGGAGTTGAGTCAGATACGCAGTATTTT. This translates into CASSLEAGVESDTQYF.

The chain joins TRBV30 to TRBJ2-5; 8 nucleotides agree with TRBD2. The ends lost 5 bases at V and 1 base at J; junction bases unmatched: 3. This CDR3 comprises 13 residues. CDR1 GTSNPN and CDR2 SVGIG come from the germline V gene (reference sequence). The CDR3 region is CAWFSGTQETQYF. CDR3 coding DNA: TGTGCCTGGTTTAGCGGGACCCAAGAGACCCAGTACTTC.

The chain couples TRBV2 to TRBJ2-1, with no clear D. Trimming removed 6 bases from V and 5 bases from J, with 8 bases in between. Germline V gene lookup returns CDR1 SNHLY and CDR2 FYNNEI. The length of the CDR3 is 12 residues. The CDR3 loop reads CASRIQNNEQFF. Written as DNA, the CDR3 is TGTGCCAGCAGAATTCAAAACAATGAGCAGTTCTTC.

The chain recombines TRBV5-4 with TRBJ2-7, with 8 nucleotides matching TRBD2. The length of the CDR3 is 15 residues. Trimming cost V 2 bases and J 2 bases; bases outside gene matches: 6. Germline V lookup: CDR1 SGHNT, CDR2 YYREEE (reference sequence). The CDR3 DNA sequence: TGTGCCAGCAGCTTAATGTACGGGAGGGCCTACGAGCAGTACTTC. It codes for CASSLMYGRAYEQYF.

This clone has more than one count but fewer than ten. The chain has TRBV7-9 and TRBJ2-7, with 7 bases that match TRBD1. Germline-derived CDR1 and CDR2 are SEHNR and FQNEAQ (reference sequence). V was pared by 5 bases and J by 3 bases, with 10 bases of the junction left unmatched. The CDR3 loop spans 15 amino acids. CDR3 residues: CASSGGRDSYYEQYF. The CDR3 nucleotides read TGTGCCAGCAGCGGGGGAAGGGACAGTTACTACGAGCAGTACTTC.

The chain has TRBV28 and TRBJ2-5; tentatively, D is TRBD2 (5 bases). V was clipped by 9 bases and J by 5 bases, with 10 bases between them. Looked up from germline, CDR1 is MDHEN and CDR2 is SYDVKM. The CDR3 has 11 amino acids. Here the CDR3 DNA reads TGTGCCAGTAAAAGAGGGGAGACCCAGTACTTC. Translated, it gives CASKRGETQYF.

This clone appeared once. The V call is TRBV5-1, the J call TRBJ1-1; no definite D call. Germline assignment: CDR1 SGHRS and CDR2 YFSETQ. Trimming took off 7 bases at V and 0 bases at J, with 10 bases between the two ends. The CDR3 spans 13 residues. CDR3 sequence: CASAYSLNTEAFF. The CDR3 nucleotides read TGCGCCAGCGCGTACAGTTTGAACACTGAAGCTTTCTTT.

This chain connects TRBV6-5 to TRBJ2-3, with 10 bases that match TRBD1. Looked up from germline, CDR1 is MNHEY and CDR2 is SVGAGI. Trimming cost V 6 bases and J 1 base; bases outside gene matches: 4. This CDR3 has 15 residues. CDR3 residues: CASRRQGAGTDTQYF. The CDR3 DNA follows: TGTGCCAGCAGACGACAGGGGGCGGGCACAGATACGCAGTATTTT.

A single count supports this clone. V gene TRBV5-1 combines with J gene TRBJ2-7, with 12 bases fitting TRBD2. Trimming at V came to 5 bases and at J to 7 bases, leaving 10 bases not matched to a gene. Germline CDR1 SGHRS, CDR2 YFSETQ. This CDR3 comprises 15 residues. The CDR3 here is CASRATSGSGMEQYF. The CDR3 nucleotides are TGCGCCAGCAGGGCGACTAGCGGGAGTGGAATGGAGCAGTACTTC.

The table lists this clone with a count of one. The gene calls are TRBV6-1 and TRBJ2-4; no clear D gene. Germline loops: CDR1 MNHNS, CDR2 SASEGT. V was shortened by 6 bases and J by 7 bases, with 16 bases between the two germline ends. The CDR3 extends over 14 amino acids. CDR3 DNA: TGTGCCAGCAGCTCCCCCCGGTTGGGGAACATTCAGTACTTC. Amino acid sequence: CASSSPRLGNIQYF.

V is TRBV15 and J is TRBJ2-7; D unclear. The CDR3 consists of 12 residues. Germline V gives CDR1 LNHNV, CDR2 YYDKDF (reference sequence). V lost 2 bases and J 0 bases, leaving 2 bases between the germline ends. The chain's CDR3 is CATSRPSYEQYF. The DNA for the CDR3 is TGTGCCACCAGCAGACCCTCCTACGAGCAGTACTTC.

The chain employs TRBV9 and TRBJ1-1; perhaps TRBD1 as D (6 bases). CDR3 length: 14 amino acids. Trimming stripped 3 bases from V and 6 bases from J, with 15 bases between. CDR1 SGDLS and CDR2 YYNGEE come from the germline V gene. This chain's CDR3 is CASSAQGSWAEAFF. CDR3 in DNA: TGTGCCAGCAGCGCACAGGGTAGTTGGGCTGAAGCTTTCTTT.

On this clone: One end of the junction varies from germline; a read error may be responsible. The genes are TRBV5-5 and TRBJ2-4; possibly TRBD1 or TRBD2 for D (5 bases each). The germline CDR1 and CDR2 sequences are SGHKS and YYEKEE (reference sequence). CDR3 size: 17 residues. CDR3 region: CASSLVGLTLAKNVQHF. In nucleotides, the CDR3 is TGTGCCAGCAGCTTGGTGGGGCTAACTCTAGCCAAAAACGTTCAGCACTTC.

The rearrangement uses TRBV11-2 and TRBJ2-1; perhaps D is TRBD1 or TRBD2 (5 bases each). The germline V gene has CDR1 SGHAT and CDR2 FQNNGV. Between the trimmed V and J ends, which lost 5 bases and 9 bases, there was a span of 20 bases. The CDR3 length is 15 residues. This chain's CDR3 is CASSPSGTAAGEQFF. CDR3 coding DNA: TGTGCCAGCAGCCCATCGGGGACGGCAGCAGGTGAGCAGTTCTTC.

This clone was counted a single time. The chain joins TRBV27 to TRBJ1-6; 10 nucleotides agree with TRBD1. This CDR3 has 16 amino acids. Trimming removed 5 bases from V and 8 bases from J; junction bases left unmatched: 9. Germline assignment: CDR1 MNHEY and CDR2 SMNVEV (reference sequence). The CDR3 sequence: CASSTLVGTGDSPLHF. The CDR3 coding sequence is TGTGCCAGCAGTACCTTGGTGGGGACAGGGGATTCACCCCTCCACTTT.

The table lists this clone with a few counts. The DNA of the CDR3 is TGTGCCAGCAGCTCAACTAGCGGGAGTATAACAGATACGCAGTATTTT. This encodes CASSSTSGSITDTQYF. The J gene is TRBJ2-3, the V gene TRBV11-2; TRBD2 matches at 11 bases. Germline values: CDR1 SGHAT, CDR2 FQNNGV. V was clipped by 4 bases and J by 3 bases; unmatched bases: 6. CDR3 length: 16 amino acids.

CDR3 sequence reads: CATSRGELAGGLIYEQYF. The CDR3, as DNA: TGTGCCACCAGCAGGGGGGAGCTAGCGGGAGGGCTAATCTACGAGCAGTACTTC. The gene calls are TRBV15 and TRBJ2-7; 12 bases match TRBD2. The CDR3 loop spans 18 amino acids. Germline CDR1 and CDR2: LNHNV and YYDKDF (reference sequence). V lost 3 bases and J lost 3; bases outside the gene matches: 12.

This chain connects TRBV29-1 to TRBJ2-5; D unresolved. V lost 5 bases, J lost 5 bases, and 9 bases lay in between. Germline CDR1 reads SQVTM; CDR2 reads ANQGSEA. CDR3 length: 11 amino acids. CDR3 region: CSVYGLETQYF. The CDR3 DNA reads TGCAGCGTTTACGGGTTGGAGACCCAGTACTTC.